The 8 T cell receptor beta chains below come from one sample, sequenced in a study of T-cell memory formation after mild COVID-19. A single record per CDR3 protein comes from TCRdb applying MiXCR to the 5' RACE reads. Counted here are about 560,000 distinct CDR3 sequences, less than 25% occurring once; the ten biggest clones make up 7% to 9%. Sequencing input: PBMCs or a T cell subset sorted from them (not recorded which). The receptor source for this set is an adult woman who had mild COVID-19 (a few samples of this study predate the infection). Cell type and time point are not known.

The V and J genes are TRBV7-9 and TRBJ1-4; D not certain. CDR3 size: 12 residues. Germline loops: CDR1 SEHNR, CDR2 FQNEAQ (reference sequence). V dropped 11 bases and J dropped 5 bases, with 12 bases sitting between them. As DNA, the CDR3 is TGTGCCTCACGGAGGGCAAATGAAAAACTGTTTTTT. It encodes CASRRANEKLFF.

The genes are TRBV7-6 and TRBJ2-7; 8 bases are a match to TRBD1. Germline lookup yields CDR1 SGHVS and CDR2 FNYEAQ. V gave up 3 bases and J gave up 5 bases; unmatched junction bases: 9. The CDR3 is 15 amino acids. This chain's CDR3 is CASSLAGTGPNEQYF. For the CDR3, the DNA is TGTGCCAGCAGCTTGGCCGGGACAGGCCCTAACGAGCAGTACTTC.

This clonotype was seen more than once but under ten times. The CDR3 nucleotides are TGTGCCAGCAGCCACGCTGGGACAGGGTCAAGCTACGAGCAGTACTTC. Translated, it gives CASSHAGTGSSYEQYF. The chain has TRBV4-2 and TRBJ2-7; 9 positions agree with TRBD1. V lost 3 bases, J lost 3 bases, and 9 bases stayed unmatched. The CDR3 has 16 residues. Germline CDR1 and CDR2: LGHNA and YNFKEQ.

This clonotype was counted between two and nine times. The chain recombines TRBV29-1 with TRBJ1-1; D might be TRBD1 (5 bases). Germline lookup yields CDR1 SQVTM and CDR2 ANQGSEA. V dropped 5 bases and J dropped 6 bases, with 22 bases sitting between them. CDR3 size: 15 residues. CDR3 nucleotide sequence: TGCAGCGTTAAACGGGCACACTTTCGGGGGGCTGAAGCTTTCTTT. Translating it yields CSVKRAHFRGAEAFF.

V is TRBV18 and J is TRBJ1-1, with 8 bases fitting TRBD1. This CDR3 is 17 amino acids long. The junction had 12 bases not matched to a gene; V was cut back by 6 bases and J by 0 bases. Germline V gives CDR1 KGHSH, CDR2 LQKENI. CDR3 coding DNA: TGTGCCAGCTCCTTGGTTCCACAGGGGGATATGAACACTGAAGCTTTCTTT. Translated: CASSLVPQGDMNTEAFF.

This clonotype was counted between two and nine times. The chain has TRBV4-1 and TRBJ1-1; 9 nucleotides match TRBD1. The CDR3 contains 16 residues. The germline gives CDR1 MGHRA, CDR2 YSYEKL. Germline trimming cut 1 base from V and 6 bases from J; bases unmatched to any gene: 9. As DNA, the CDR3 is TGCGCCAGCAGCCAAGGGCACGGGACAGGGACCGCTGAAGCTTTCTTT. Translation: CASSQGHGTGTAEAFF.

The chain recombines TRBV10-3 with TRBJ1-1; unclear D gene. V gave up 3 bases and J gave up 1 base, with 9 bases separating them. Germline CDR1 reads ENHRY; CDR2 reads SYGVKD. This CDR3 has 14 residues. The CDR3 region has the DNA TGTGCCATCAGTGAACGTCGCGGGAACACTGAAGCTTTCTTT. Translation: CAISERRGNTEAFF.

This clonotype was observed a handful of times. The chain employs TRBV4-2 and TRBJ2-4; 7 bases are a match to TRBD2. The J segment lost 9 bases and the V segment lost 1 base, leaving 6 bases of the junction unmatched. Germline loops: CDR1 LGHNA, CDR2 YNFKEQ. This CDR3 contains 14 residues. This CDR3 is CASSQARGGSIQYF. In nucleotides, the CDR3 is TGTGCCAGCAGCCAAGCGCGGGGAGGGAGCATTCAGTACTTC.